The 5 T cell receptor beta chains given below trace back to one sample, sequenced in a study of shared clonotypes between healthy human individuals. Generated by immunoSEQ multiplex PCR, the TCRdb table keeps only in-frame clones and is missing some. The sample consists of about half a million clones, roughly 80% of them appearing once. Sequencing was carried out using PBMCs. The receptors stem from a middle-aged woman in good health. Some clones in this sample may be carry-over from other donors' samples.

This rearrangement joins TRBV5-5 to TRBJ1-5; D unresolved. This CDR3 region has 15 residues. Germline V lookup: CDR1 SGHKS, CDR2 YYEKEE (reference sequence). V shed 4 bases and J shed 3 bases, with 14 bases lying between them. CDR3 nucleotides: TGTGCCAGCAGCCCGCAGGCCCTTCCCAATCAGCCCCAGCATTTT. Protein: CASSPQALPNQPQHF.

As concerns this clone: Mismatch with germline at one junction end may stem from a read error. The J gene is TRBJ2-3, the V gene TRBV2; tentative D call: TRBD2 (6 bases). Germline V lookup: CDR1 SNHLY, CDR2 FYNNEI. This CDR3 is 13 amino acids long. The CDR3 region has the DNA TGTGCCAGTAGTGGAGGGGAGGCAGATACGCAGTATTTT. Translating it yields CASSGGEADTQYF. The full variable domain, its missing parts supplied by reference TRBV2 and TRBJ2-3, is EPEVTQTPSHQVTQMGQEVILRCVPISNHLYFYWYRQILGQKVEFLVSFYNNEISEKSEIFDDQFSVERPDGSNFTLKIRSTKLEDSAMYFCASSGGEADTQYFGPGTRLTVL.

The genes are TRBV7-7 and TRBJ2-3; the D call may be TRBD1 or TRBD2 (5 bases each). Trimming shortened V by 5 bases and J by 4 bases, and 16 bases separated the two germline ends. The CDR3 spans 15 residues. CDR1 SSHAT and CDR2 FNYEAQ come from the germline V gene (reference sequence). The CDR3 DNA follows: TGTGCCAGCAGCACCGGGACCGGCCTCTCAGATACGCAGTATTTT. It codes for CASSTGTGLSDTQYF.

The chain links TRBV2 to TRBJ2-3, with a weak D call TRBD1 (5 bases). Trimming stripped 2 bases from V and 5 bases from J, with 11 bases between. The CDR3 runs to 14 residues. The germline CDR1 and CDR2 sequences are SNHLY and FYNNEI. The CDR3 DNA is TGTGCCAGCAGTGAACAGGGTGGTTTAGATACGCAGTATTTT. Its protein is CASSEQGGLDTQYF.

This clone was picked up one time. This probably arose from a read error, given a far larger clone one base away. The gene calls are TRBV7-3 and TRBJ1-5; D is ambiguous. The CDR3 loop spans 16 amino acids. Trimming stripped 3 bases from V and 0 bases from J, with 12 bases between. Per the germline V gene, CDR1 is SGHTA and CDR2 is FQGTGA. This CDR3 is CASSLGLQSSNQPQHF. Here the CDR3 DNA reads TGTGCCAGCAGCTTGGGCCTCCAATCTAGCAATCAGCCCCAGCATTTT.